Listed below are T cell receptor beta chains from one sample, sequenced in a study of graft-versus-host responses after intestinal transplantation. Using immunoSEQ multiplex PCR, the repertoire was profiled, and TCRdb retains in-frame clones only, with some absent. Found here are about 70,000 clones, about 90% of them singletons; the top ten hold approximately 1.2%. These receptors lack a known antigen. The sequencing used unstimulated CD8+ T cells sorted from spleen or lymph node cells, collected before intestinal transplant. The receptors originated from a human donor who received an intestinal transplant. Both conserved end residues are part of each CDR3. Each record gives: V gene, CDR3 length, J gene, D gene, clone size, CDR3 protein, CDR3 DNA. A D gene is named only where the DNA matches it firmly. A row's size may be missing; if present it is once, few, many or a size class.

TRBV19	12	TRBJ2-7	.	.	CATQADSYEQYF	TGTGCCACCCAAGCCGACAGCTACGAGCAGTACTTC
TRBV4-1	15	TRBJ2-5	.	.	CASTSAGPNQETQYF	TGCGCCAGCACCTCGGCAGGGCCCAACCAAGAGACCCAGTACTTC
TRBV6-1	18	TRBJ2-3	.	.	CASSEGGYMGGPTDTQYF	TGTGCCAGCAGTGAAGGGGGGTATATGGGGGGGCCCACAGATACGCAGTATTTT
TRBV2	15	TRBJ1-5	.	.	CASSRQLGSNQPQHF	TGTGCCAGCAGCAGACAGCTGGGAAGCAATCAGCCCCAGCATTTT
TRBV7-9	15	TRBJ1-1	.	.	CASSLGGTYNTEAFF	TGTGCCAGCAGCTTGGGGGGGACCTATAACACTGAAGCTTTCTTT
TRBV7-9	16	TRBJ1-2	TRBD1	.	CASSLESGQGYYGYTF	TGTGCCAGCAGCTTAGAGTCTGGACAGGGTTACTATGGCTACACCTTC
TRBV6-6	13	TRBJ2-1	TRBD2	.	CASIAGGYNEQFF	TGTGCCAGCATAGCGGGGGGTTACAATGAGCAGTTCTTC
TRBV27	12	TRBJ2-7	.	.	CASSSGQTEQYF	TGTGCCAGCAGTTCCGGTCAAACCGAGCAGTACTTC
TRBV6-5	15	TRBJ1-1	.	few	CASSAFTRGATEAFF	TGTGCCAGCAGTGCCTTTACACGGGGTGCCACTGAAGCTTTCTTT
TRBV5-1	14	TRBJ1-2	.	once	CASSPDTGSYGYTF	TGCGCCAGCAGCCCGGACACTGGCAGCTATGGCTACACCTTC
TRBV7-6	15	TRBJ2-7	TRBD1	.	CASSPGTGGYYEQYF	TGTGCCAGCAGCCCGGGGACAGGGGGGTACTACGAGCAGTACTTC
TRBV7-9	13	TRBJ1-1	TRBD1	.	CASSLTGGDEAFF	TGTGCCAGCAGTCTTACAGGGGGCGATGAAGCTTTCTTT
TRBV6-5	15	TRBJ1-1	TRBD1	once	CASGAYRGMNTEAFF	TGTGCCAGCGGGGCGTACAGGGGGATGAACACTGAAGCTTTCTTT
TRBV5-6	17	TRBJ2-5	.	.	CASSLERFGSGGVTQYF	TGTGCCAGCAGCTTGGAGCGGTTTGGTAGCGGAGGGGTGACCCAGTACTTC
TRBV7-8	12	TRBJ1-1	.	.	CASRTTGRVAFF	TGTGCCAGCAGAACAACAGGGCGGGTGGCTTTCTTT
TRBV5-5	15	TRBJ2-7	.	.	CASSLVAESPYEQYF	TGTGCCAGCAGCTTGGTCGCGGAATCCCCCTACGAGCAGTACTTC
TRBV5-7	14	TRBJ2-1	TRBD1	.	CASSPGQVSSEQFF	TGTGCCAGCAGCCCGGGACAGGTCTCTTCCGAGCAGTTCTTC
TRBV25-1	16	TRBJ2-7	.	once	CASSPFGSFQEGEQYF	TGTGCCAGCAGTCCGTTTGGGAGTTTTCAAGAGGGCGAGCAGTACTTC
TRBV6-5	13	TRBJ1-1	.	medium-sized	CASSPGMGTEAFF	TGTGCCAGCAGTCCGGGAATGGGCACTGAAGCTTTCTTT
TRBV2	15	TRBJ1-5	TRBD1	.	CASSEFRGSNQPQHF	TGTGCCAGCAGTGAATTCAGGGGGAGCAATCAGCCCCAGCATTTT
TRBV10-3	16	TRBJ1-2	TRBD1	.	CAISEPDRAFNYGYTF	TGTGCCATCAGTGAACCCGACAGGGCGTTTAACTATGGCTACACCTTC
TRBV12-5	14	TRBJ2-1	.	.	CASRDSSSYNEQFF	TGTGCTAGCCGGGACTCAAGCTCCTACAATGAGCAGTTCTTC
TRBV6-1	16	TRBJ1-5	TRBD1	.	CASSELGTVSNQPQHF	TGTGCCAGCAGTGAATTGGGGACAGTTAGCAATCAGCCCCAGCATTTT
TRBV21-1	14	TRBJ1-3	.	.	CASSKVTGSCTIYF	TGTGCCAGCAGCAAAGTTACAGGGTCTTGCACCATATATTTT
TRBV6-1	15	TRBJ2-7	TRBD2	.	CASMGWGLATYEQYF	TGTGCCAGCATGGGGTGGGGACTAGCGACATACGAGCAGTACTTC
TRBV4-1	12	TRBJ2-3	.	.	CASSQATDTQYF	TGCGCCAGCAGCCAAGCGACAGATACGCAGTATTTT
TRBV7-6	13	TRBJ1-5	.	once	CASSSGGSQPQHF	TGTGCCAGCAGCTCCGGGGGGAGTCAGCCCCAGCATTTT
TRBV6-1	11	TRBJ2-5	.	.	CASRAEETQYF	TGTGCCAGCAGGGCGGAAGAGACCCAGTACTTC
TRBV13	15	TRBJ2-1	TRBD1	.	CASSLGTVSYNEQFF	TGTGCCAGCAGCTTGGGGACAGTGTCATACAATGAGCAGTTCTTC
TRBV29-1	13	TRBJ2-7	TRBD1	.	CSARTGEGHEQYF	TGCAGCGCTCGGACAGGGGAAGGCCACGAGCAGTACTTC
TRBV6-5	15	TRBJ2-5	TRBD2	.	CASSYSRGDGETQYF	TGTGCCAGCAGTTACTCGCGGGGGGACGGGGAGACCCAGTACTTC
TRBV25-1	15	TRBJ1-2	TRBD1	.	CASSGWTGGNYGYTF	TGTGCCAGCAGTGGGTGGACAGGGGGTAACTATGGCTACACCTTC
TRBV7-8	18	TRBJ1-1	TRBD1	.	CASSLGLWTGGLNTEAFF	TGTGCCAGCAGCTTAGGGCTTTGGACAGGGGGACTTAACACTGAAGCTTTCTTT
TRBV5-1	21	TRBJ1-2	.	.	CASSRTHDSRRSPGLDYGYTF	TGCGCCAGCAGCCGAACCCATGACAGTAGAAGGTCCCCCGGATTGGACTATGGCTACACCTTC
TRBV5-6	16	TRBJ2-7	TRBD2	.	CASSLSGTSRSYEQYF	TGTGCCAGCAGCTTGAGTGGGACTAGCCGCTCCTACGAGCAGTACTTC